The rows below give T cell receptor beta chains drawn from one sample of a study of T cell repertoires in cytomegalovirus infection. TCRdb redid the calling of the reads with MiXCR, one entry per CDR3 protein. The data hold around 200,000 distinct CDR3 sequences, with roughly 15% observed a single time. The material sequenced was CD8+ T cells from PBMCs. The receptors derive from a human donor in good health (CMV status not recorded). Some clones in this sample may be carry-over from other donors' samples. Both conserved end residues are part of each CDR3. Each record gives: clone size, J gene, D gene, V gene, CDR3 DNA, CDR3 protein. A D gene is named only where the DNA matches it firmly. Expanded clones get a size class; other rows say once, few or many, or leave the size out.

.	TRBJ2-7	TRBD1	TRBV14	TGTGCCAGCAGCCGCAACCGGGACAGGGAAAGCAGGGAGCAGTACTTC	CASSRNRDRESREQYF
.	TRBJ2-7	TRBD1	TRBV28	TGTGCCAGCAACCCAGGGGGCAGGGGGGAGCAGTACTTC	CASNPGGRGEQYF
many	TRBJ1-1	.	TRBV19	TGTGCCAGTAGTATTAGCGGAGGGCTGAACACTGAAGCTTTCTTT	CASSISGGLNTEAFF
few	TRBJ2-1	TRBD2	TRBV28	TGTGCCAGCAGTGAAGGACTAGCGGGGTACAATGAGCAGTTCTTC	CASSEGLAGYNEQFF
.	TRBJ1-2	.	TRBV27	TGTGCCAGCAGTTCCCCGACGGCCGTCAGGGAGGGCTACACCTTC	CASSSPTAVREGYTF
.	TRBJ2-3	TRBD1	TRBV28	TGTGCCAGCAGTTTAATTGCCGGGACAGGGGCCCTAACGCAGTATTTT	CASSLIAGTGALTQYF
few	TRBJ1-1	.	TRBV6-2/TRBV6-3	TGTGCCAGCAGTTACGGGGGCAGTATGAACACTGAAGCTTTCTTT	CASSYGGSMNTEAFF
.	TRBJ1-3	.	TRBV14	TGTGCCAGCAGCCAAGGGCCCCCGGGGGGCACTGGAAACACCATATATTTT	CASSQGPPGGTGNTIYF
.	TRBJ1-1	TRBD1	TRBV2	TGTGCCAGCAGTGGGACAGGGGGCGATACTGAAGCTTTCTTT	CASSGTGGDTEAFF
.	TRBJ1-2	.	TRBV7-8	TGTGCCAGCAGCTTACTTATAAGGCAGGCGGATGGCTACACCTTC	CASSLLIRQADGYTF
few	TRBJ1-4	.	TRBV7-2	TGTGCCAGCAGCCCCCGCCCCAGGATTACAACTAATGAAAAACTGTTTTTT	CASSPRPRITTNEKLFF
few	TRBJ2-4	.	TRBV7-6	TGTGCCAGCACCGGTGGGTACGCGGACATTCAGTACTTC	CASTGGYADIQYF
few	TRBJ1-1	.	TRBV4-2	TGTGCCAGCAGCCAAGATCTTGGGTTGAACACTGAAGCTTTCTTT	CASSQDLGLNTEAFF
.	TRBJ1-1	.	TRBV12-3/TRBV12-4	TGTGCCAGCAGTTACAGACTTACAGGGCCGCCTCCGAACACTGAAGCTTTCTTT	CASSYRLTGPPPNTEAFF
few	TRBJ2-5	TRBD1	TRBV4-1	TGCGCCAGCAGCCAAGATGAGGGGGCAGATTACCAAGAGACCCAGTACTTC	CASSQDEGADYQETQYF
few	TRBJ2-3	.	TRBV28	TGTGCCACCGAGGCTGGAGGGGTAGCAGATACGCAGTATTTT	CATEAGGVADTQYF
.	TRBJ1-1	TRBD1	TRBV29-1	TGCAGCCTGGACAGGACCGCTGAAGCTTTCTTT	CSLDRTAEAFF
.	TRBJ2-7	.	TRBV7-9	TGTGCCAGCAGGCATGAAGGCGAGCAGTACTTC	CASRHEGEQYF
few	TRBJ2-1	.	TRBV19	TGTGCCAGTAGTATAGATAGGATGGTCGGAGGACTTTCCTACAATGAGCAGTTCTTC	CASSIDRMVGGLSYNEQFF
few	TRBJ1-2	.	TRBV12-3/TRBV12-4	TGTGCCAGCACCCCAGTGGGGACTGCAGCTAACTATGGCTACACCTTC	CASTPVGTAANYGYTF
.	TRBJ1-2	.	TRBV12-3/TRBV12-4	TGTGCCAGCAGCCCTTTGGTTATTAACTATGGCTACACCTTC	CASSPLVINYGYTF
.	TRBJ1-1	TRBD1	TRBV7-2	TGTGCCAGCAGCCTCCCGAGCCGGGACAGGGAAGCTTTCTTT	CASSLPSRDREAFF
many	TRBJ1-6	TRBD1	TRBV11-2	TGTGCCAGCAGCACCGGGACAGGGGCTTCACCCCTCCACTTT	CASSTGTGASPLHF
many	TRBJ1-6	TRBD1	TRBV7-2	TGTGCCAGCACCCAGGGGGGCGGCCTATTTAGCTCCTATAATTCACCCCTCCACTTT	CASTQGGGLFSSYNSPLHF
.	TRBJ2-2	TRBD1	TRBV20-1	TGCAGTGCTCTGGCGGGACAGGGGGAGAACACCGGGGAGCTGTTTTTT	CSALAGQGENTGELFF